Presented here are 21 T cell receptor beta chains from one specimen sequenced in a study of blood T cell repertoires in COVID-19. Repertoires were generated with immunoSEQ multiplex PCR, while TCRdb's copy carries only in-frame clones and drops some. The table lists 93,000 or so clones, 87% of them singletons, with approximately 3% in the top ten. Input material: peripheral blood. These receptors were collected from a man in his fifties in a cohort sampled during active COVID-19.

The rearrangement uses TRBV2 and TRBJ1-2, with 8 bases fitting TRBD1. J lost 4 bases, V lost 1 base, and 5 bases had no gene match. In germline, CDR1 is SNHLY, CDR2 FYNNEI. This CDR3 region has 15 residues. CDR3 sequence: CASSEGDRGGYGYTF. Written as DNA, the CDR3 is TGTGCCAGCAGTGAAGGAGACAGGGGTGGCTATGGCTACACCTTC.

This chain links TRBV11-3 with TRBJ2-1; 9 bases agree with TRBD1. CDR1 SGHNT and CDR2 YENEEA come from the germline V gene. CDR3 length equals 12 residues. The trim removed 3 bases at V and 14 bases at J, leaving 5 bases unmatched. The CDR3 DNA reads TGTGCCAGCAGCTTGATGGACAGGGGAGAGTTCTTC. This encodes CASSLMDRGEFF.

CDR3: CASSTPGYTEAFF. CDR3 in DNA: TGTGCCAGTAGTACCCCCGGTTACACTGAAGCTTTCTTT. J is TRBJ1-1 and V is TRBV19; the D is unclear. V lost 4 bases to trimming and J lost 3 bases, with 9 bases between them. The CDR3 has 13 amino acids. Germline CDR1 is LNHDA and CDR2 is SQIVND (reference sequence).

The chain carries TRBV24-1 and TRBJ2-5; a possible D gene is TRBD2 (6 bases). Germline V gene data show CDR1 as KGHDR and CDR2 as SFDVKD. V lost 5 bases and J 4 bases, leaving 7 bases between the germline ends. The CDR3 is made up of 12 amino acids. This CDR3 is CATSGGVETQYF. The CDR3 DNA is TGTGCCACCAGTGGGGGGGTAGAGACCCAGTACTTC.

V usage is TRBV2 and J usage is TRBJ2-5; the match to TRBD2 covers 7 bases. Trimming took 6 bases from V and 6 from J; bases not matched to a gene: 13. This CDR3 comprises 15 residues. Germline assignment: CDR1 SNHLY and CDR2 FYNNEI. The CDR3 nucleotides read TGTGCCAGCAGCGCCTGGACTACCGGGAGGAAGACCCAGTACTTC. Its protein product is CASSAWTTGRKTQYF.

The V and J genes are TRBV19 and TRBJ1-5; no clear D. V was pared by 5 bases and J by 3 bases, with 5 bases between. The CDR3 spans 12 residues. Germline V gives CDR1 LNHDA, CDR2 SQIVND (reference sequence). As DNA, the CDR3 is TGTGCCAGTAGTCCCCTCAATCAGCCCCAGCATTTT. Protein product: CASSPLNQPQHF.

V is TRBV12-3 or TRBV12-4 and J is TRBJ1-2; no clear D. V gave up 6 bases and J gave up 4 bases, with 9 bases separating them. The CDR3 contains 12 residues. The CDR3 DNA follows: TGTGCCAGCAGGCCCAGCGGCTATGGCTACACCTTC. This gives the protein CASRPSGYGYTF.

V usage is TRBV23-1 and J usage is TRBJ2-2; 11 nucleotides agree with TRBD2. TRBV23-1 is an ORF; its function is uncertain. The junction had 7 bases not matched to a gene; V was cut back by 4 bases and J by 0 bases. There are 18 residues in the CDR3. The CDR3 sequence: CASSRLAGGSANTGELFF. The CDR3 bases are TGCGCCAGCAGTCGTCTAGCGGGGGGCTCGGCGAACACCGGGGAGCTGTTTTTT.

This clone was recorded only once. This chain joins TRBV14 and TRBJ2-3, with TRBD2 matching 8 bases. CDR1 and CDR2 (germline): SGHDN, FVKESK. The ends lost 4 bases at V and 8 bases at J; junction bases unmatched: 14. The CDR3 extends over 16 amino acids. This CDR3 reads CASSPWGSGVGVTQYF. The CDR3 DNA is TGTGCCAGCAGCCCCTGGGGTAGCGGGGTAGGAGTTACGCAGTATTTT.

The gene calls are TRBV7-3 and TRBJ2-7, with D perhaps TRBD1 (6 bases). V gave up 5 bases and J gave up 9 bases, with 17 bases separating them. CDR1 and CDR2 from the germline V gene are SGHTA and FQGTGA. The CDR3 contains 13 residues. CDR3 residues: CASSPGNRDTQYF. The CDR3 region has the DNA TGTGCCAGCAGCCCGGGGAACCGGGACACGCAGTACTTC.

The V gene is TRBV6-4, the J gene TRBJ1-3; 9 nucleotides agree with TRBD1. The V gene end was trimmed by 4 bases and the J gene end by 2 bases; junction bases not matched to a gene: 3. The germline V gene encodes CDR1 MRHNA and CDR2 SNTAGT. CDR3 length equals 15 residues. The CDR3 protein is CASSVTGGPGNTIYF. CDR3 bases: TGTGCCAGCAGTGTCACAGGGGGCCCTGGAAACACCATATATTTT.

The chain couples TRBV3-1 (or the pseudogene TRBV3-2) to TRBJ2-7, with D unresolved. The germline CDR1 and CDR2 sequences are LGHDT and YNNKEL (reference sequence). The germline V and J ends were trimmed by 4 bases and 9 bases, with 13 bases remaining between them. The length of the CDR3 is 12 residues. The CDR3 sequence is CASSRRSRVQYF. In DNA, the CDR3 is TGTGCCAGCAGCCGCCGCAGCCGGGTGCAGTACTTC.

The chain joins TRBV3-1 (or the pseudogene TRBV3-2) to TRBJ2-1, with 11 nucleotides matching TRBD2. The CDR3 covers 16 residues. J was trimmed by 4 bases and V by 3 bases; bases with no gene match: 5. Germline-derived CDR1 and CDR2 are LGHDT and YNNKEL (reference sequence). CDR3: CASSQWVAGGYNEQFF. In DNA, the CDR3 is TGTGCCAGCAGCCAGTGGGTAGCGGGGGGGTACAATGAGCAGTTCTTC.

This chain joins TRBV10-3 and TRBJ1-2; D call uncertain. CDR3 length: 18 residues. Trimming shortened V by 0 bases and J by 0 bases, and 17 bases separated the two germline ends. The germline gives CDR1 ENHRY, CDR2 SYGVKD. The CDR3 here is CAISESLGTAASNYGYTF. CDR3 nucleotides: TGTGCCATCAGTGAGTCGCTTGGTACAGCCGCTTCTAACTATGGCTACACCTTC.

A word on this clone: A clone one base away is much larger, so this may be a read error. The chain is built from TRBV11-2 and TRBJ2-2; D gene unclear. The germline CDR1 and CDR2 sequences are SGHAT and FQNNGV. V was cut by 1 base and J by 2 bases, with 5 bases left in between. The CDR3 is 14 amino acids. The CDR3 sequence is CASSLGTNTGELFF. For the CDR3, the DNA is TGTGCCAGCAGCTTAGGAACAAACACCGGGGAGCTGTTTTTT.

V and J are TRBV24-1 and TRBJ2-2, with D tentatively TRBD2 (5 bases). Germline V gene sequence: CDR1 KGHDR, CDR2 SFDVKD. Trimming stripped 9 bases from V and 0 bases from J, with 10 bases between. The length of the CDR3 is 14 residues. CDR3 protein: CATGSAANTGELFF. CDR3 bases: TGTGCCACCGGTAGCGCGGCGAACACCGGGGAGCTGTTTTTT.

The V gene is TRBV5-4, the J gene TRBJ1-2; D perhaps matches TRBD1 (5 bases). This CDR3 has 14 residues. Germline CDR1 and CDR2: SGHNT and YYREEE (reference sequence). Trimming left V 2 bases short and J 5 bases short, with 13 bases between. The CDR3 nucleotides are TGTGCCAGCAGCTTAACGGGGGAGGGTTATGGCTACACCTTC. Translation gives CASSLTGEGYGYTF.

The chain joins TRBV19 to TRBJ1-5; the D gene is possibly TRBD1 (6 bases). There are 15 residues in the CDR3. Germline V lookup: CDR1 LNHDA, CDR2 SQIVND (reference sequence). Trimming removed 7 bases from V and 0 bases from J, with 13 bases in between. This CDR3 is CASKGRGDSNQPQHF. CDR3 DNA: TGTGCCAGTAAGGGCAGGGGAGATAGCAATCAGCCCCAGCATTTT.

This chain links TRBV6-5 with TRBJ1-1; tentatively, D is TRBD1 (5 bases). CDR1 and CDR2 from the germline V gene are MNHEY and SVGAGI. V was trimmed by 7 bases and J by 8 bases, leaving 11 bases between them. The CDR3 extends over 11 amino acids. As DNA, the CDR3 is TGTGCCAGCACCCGTCGACAGGAAGCTTTCTTT. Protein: CASTRRQEAFF.

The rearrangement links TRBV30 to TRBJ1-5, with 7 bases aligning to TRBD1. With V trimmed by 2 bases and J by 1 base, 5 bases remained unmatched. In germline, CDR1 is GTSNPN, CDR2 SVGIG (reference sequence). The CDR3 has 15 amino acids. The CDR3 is CAWSRDSLSNQPQHF. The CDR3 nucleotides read TGTGCCTGGAGTCGGGACAGTTTGAGCAATCAGCCCCAGCATTTT.

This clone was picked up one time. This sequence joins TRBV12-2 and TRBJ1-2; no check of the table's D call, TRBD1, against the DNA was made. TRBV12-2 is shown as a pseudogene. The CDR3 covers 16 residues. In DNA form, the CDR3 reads TGTGCAAGGGAGATAGGGGGTGGTCAACCGAACTATGGCTACACCTTC. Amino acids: CAREIGGGQPNYGYTF.